A single sample is the source of the 18 T cell receptor beta chains below, sequenced in a study of beta chain features in type 1 diabetes. Study-wide results and limits: Patients with Type 1 diabetes showed moderately but significantly shorter TCRB CDR3s in all four CD4+ subsets.

These receptors have no known antigen. The sequenced template was cDNA made from the entire isolated RNA. The repertoire was sequenced with immunoSEQ multiplex PCR; TCRdb's copy has only in-frame clones and lacks some. Here the sample spans hundreds of thousands of clones, around 15% being singletons. Source material: naive CD4+ T cells from blood. The receptors derive from a man aged 18 to 30 with type 1 diabetes.

This clone was seen more than once but under ten times. The rearrangement uses TRBV30 and TRBJ1-5; 8 bases match TRBD1. V trimming: 3 bases; J trimming: 2 bases; junction bases outside the gene matches: 6. CDR3 length: 15 residues. Per germline, CDR1 GTSNPN and CDR2 SVGIG (reference sequence). CDR3 residues: CAWRSSGGGNQPQHF. The CDR3 DNA sequence: TGTGCCTGGAGGTCATCAGGGGGCGGCAATCAGCCCCAGCATTTT.

This clone was counted a few times. The chain employs TRBV7-9 and TRBJ2-6; a weak D match, TRBD1 (6 bases). The V and J ends lost 6 bases and 1 base respectively, with 10 bases between them. Germline assignment: CDR1 SEHNR and CDR2 FQNEAQ (reference sequence). This CDR3 spans 15 amino acids. The CDR3 reads CASRSRGSGANVLTF. The DNA of the CDR3 is TGTGCCAGCAGGAGCAGGGGTTCTGGGGCCAACGTCCTGACTTTC. Full variable domain (missing parts from reference TRBV7-9 and TRBJ2-6): DTGVSQNPRHKITKRGQNVTFRCDPISEHNRLYWYRQTLGQGPEFLTYFQNEAQLEKSRLLSDRFSAERPKGSFSTLEIQRTEQGDSAMYLCASRSRGSGANVLTFGAGSRLTVL.

This clone was seen a handful of times. The chain joins TRBV15 to TRBJ2-5, with 10 bases matching TRBD2. The CDR3 is 14 residues long. Germline lookup yields CDR1 LNHNV and CDR2 YYDKDF (reference sequence). The ends lost 10 bases at V and 4 bases at J; junction bases unmatched: 9. CDR3 in amino acids: CAIGSGRRGETQYF. The CDR3 DNA follows: TGTGCCATCGGTAGCGGGAGGAGAGGAGAGACCCAGTACTTC.

V usage is TRBV28 and J usage is TRBJ2-7, with TRBD2 matching 10 bases. CDR1 is MDHEN, CDR2 SYDVKM, per germline. The CDR3 runs 16 residues. J lost 2 bases, V lost 4 bases, and 8 bases had no gene match. CDR3 DNA: TGTGCCAGCAGTTCCTTCCCCAGCGGGAGGGCCTACGAGCAGTACTTC. Translating gives CASSSFPSGRAYEQYF.

Worth noting for this clone: The same CDR3 can be traced to other DNA sequences in this sample. This chain joins TRBV29-1 and TRBJ1-5, with D possibly being TRBD1 (6 bases). Trimming shortened V by 6 bases and J by 2 bases, and 8 bases separated the two germline ends. Per the germline V gene, CDR1 is SQVTM and CDR2 is ANQGSEA. The CDR3 covers 12 residues. The DNA for the CDR3 is TGCAGCGTCCGGACAGGCAATCAGCCCCAGCATTTT. This sequence encodes CSVRTGNQPQHF.

V is TRBV25-1 and J is TRBJ2-1; the D call may be TRBD1 or TRBD2 (6 bases each). The CDR3 contains 16 residues. The ends were cut back, 2 bases at V and 1 base at J, with 12 bases in the middle. Germline loops: CDR1 MGHDK, CDR2 SYGVNS. The CDR3 loop reads CASSEGGRGSYNEQFF. The CDR3 DNA sequence: TGTGCCAGCAGTGAAGGGGGCCGGGGGTCCTACAATGAGCAGTTCTTC.

This clone has a handful of counts. The chain recombines TRBV7-9 with TRBJ1-1; maybe TRBD1 (5 bases). Trimming cost V 2 bases and J 1 base, with 17 bases left between them. CDR1 is SEHNR, CDR2 FQNEAQ, per germline (reference sequence). The CDR3 totals 17 residues. CDR3 DNA sequence: TGTGCCAGCAGCTTACCTAACGCCTCGACAGCGAACACTGAAGCTTTCTTT. Its translation: CASSLPNASTANTEAFF.

This chain joins TRBV30 and TRBJ1-2; possibly TRBD1 for D (5 bases). The CDR3 spans 12 residues. V dropped 1 base and J dropped 10 bases, with 13 bases sitting between them. In germline, CDR1 is GTSNPN, CDR2 SVGIG (reference sequence). The CDR3 loop reads CAWSGGMAPYTF. The DNA for the CDR3 is TGTGCCTGGAGTGGGGGCATGGCCCCCTACACCTTC.

The V gene is TRBV30, the J gene TRBJ2-2; D remains ambiguous. This CDR3 spans 13 amino acids. Looked up from germline, CDR1 is GTSNPN and CDR2 is SVGIG (reference sequence). Trimming stripped 3 bases from V and 7 bases from J, with 12 bases between. The CDR3 is CAWRGSPGGELFF. CDR3 DNA sequence: TGTGCCTGGAGGGGGTCACCAGGCGGGGAGCTGTTTTTT.

This clone was seen only a few times. The J gene is TRBJ2-1, the V gene TRBV18; 8 bases agree with TRBD1. This CDR3 has 13 amino acids. Germline assignment: CDR1 KGHSH and CDR2 LQKENI. The ends lost 4 bases at V and 8 bases at J; junction bases unmatched: 4. The CDR3 DNA follows: TGTGCCAGCTCACGAAACAGGGGGGATGAGCAGTTCTTC. Protein product: CASSRNRGDEQFF.

The sample holds a few counts of this clone. Other DNA sequences of this sample code for an identical CDR3. The chain carries TRBV5-1 and TRBJ1-1; D is unresolved. Between the trimmed V and J ends, which lost 2 bases and 0 bases, there was a span of 8 bases. The CDR3 runs 14 residues. The germline V gene encodes CDR1 SGHRS and CDR2 YFSETQ. CDR3 protein: CASSLGPMNTEAFF. The CDR3, as DNA: TGCGCCAGCAGCTTAGGACCGATGAACACTGAAGCTTTCTTT.

About this clone: This specimen includes other DNA sequences encoding the same CDR3. In DNA form, the CDR3 reads TGTGCCAGCAGCCGAGGAAGCTCCTATAATTCACCCCTCCACTTT. Encoded protein: CASSRGSSYNSPLHF. The chain employs TRBV4-2 and TRBJ1-6; D gene unclear. CDR1 is LGHNA, CDR2 YNFKEQ, per germline. V was trimmed by 4 bases and J by 0 bases, leaving 7 bases between them. The CDR3 is 15 amino acids.

This clone was picked up a small number of times. This same CDR3 is encoded by further DNA sequences in the sample. This chain links TRBV30 with TRBJ2-7; D uncertain. V lost 1 base, J lost 4 bases, and 8 bases lay in between. This CDR3 spans 12 amino acids. Per the germline V gene, CDR1 is GTSNPN and CDR2 is SVGIG (reference sequence). The CDR3 spells CAWSDSRYEQYF. The CDR3 nucleotides read TGTGCCTGGAGTGACAGTAGGTACGAGCAGTACTTC.

This clone was seen only a few times. V is TRBV18 and J is TRBJ1-2; D gene unclear. Germline V gene sequence: CDR1 KGHSH, CDR2 LQKENI. V was clipped by 5 bases and J by 2 bases, with 15 bases between them. This CDR3 contains 15 residues. For the CDR3, the DNA is TGTGCCAGCTCATCCCCCGGAGGAGGGAACTATGGCTACACCTTC. Translating gives CASSSPGGGNYGYTF.

The chain employs TRBV7-2 and TRBJ2-3, with TRBD1 identical over 7 bases. The V and J ends lost 3 bases and 0 bases, in that order; junction bases with no gene match: 9. This CDR3 has 17 residues. CDR1 and CDR2 (germline): SGHTA, FQGNSA. DNA of the CDR3: TGTGCCAGCAGCTTTCCGTTGACAGGGATAAGCACAGATACGCAGTATTTT. As protein: CASSFPLTGISTDTQYF.

This clone has only a few counts. The chain employs TRBV27 and TRBJ2-6; TRBD1 matches 7 bases. Losses at the gene ends were 5 bases for V and 0 bases for J; bases not matched to a gene: 10. CDR3 length: 18 residues. Germline V gene sequence: CDR1 MNHEY, CDR2 SMNVEV (reference sequence). CDR3: CASSTRRDSFSGANVLTF. CDR3 sequence (DNA): TGTGCCAGCAGTACCCGCCGGGACAGCTTCTCTGGGGCCAACGTCCTGACTTTC.

The chain joins TRBV7-2 to TRBJ2-2; 7 bases line up with TRBD2. With 10 bases clipped from V and 6 bases from J, the junction kept 8 bases outside the gene matches. The CDR3 has 13 residues. The germline V gene has CDR1 SGHTA and CDR2 FQGNSA. CDR3 amino acids: CATQSGMAGELFF. The CDR3 coding sequence is TGTGCCACTCAGAGCGGGATGGCCGGGGAGCTGTTTTTT.

This clone was seen a handful of times. The genes are TRBV6-5 and TRBJ1-2, with D possibly matching TRBD1 (5 bases). The germline CDR1 and CDR2 sequences are MNHEY and SVGAGI. V lost 9 bases and J lost 8, with 13 bases in between. The CDR3 totals 11 residues. The CDR3 region is CASIFQGGYTF. In nucleotides, the CDR3 is TGTGCCAGTATATTTCAGGGCGGCTACACCTTC.